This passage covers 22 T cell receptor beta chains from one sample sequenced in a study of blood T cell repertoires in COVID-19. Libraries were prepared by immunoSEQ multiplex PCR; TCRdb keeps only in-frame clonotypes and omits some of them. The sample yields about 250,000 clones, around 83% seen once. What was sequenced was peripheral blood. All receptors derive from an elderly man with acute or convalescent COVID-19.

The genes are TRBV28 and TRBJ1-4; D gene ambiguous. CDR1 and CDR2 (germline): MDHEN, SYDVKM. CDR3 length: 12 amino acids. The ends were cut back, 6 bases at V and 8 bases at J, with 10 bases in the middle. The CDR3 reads CASRIGGEKLFF. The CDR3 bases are TGTGCCAGCAGGATCGGAGGCGAAAAACTGTTTTTT.

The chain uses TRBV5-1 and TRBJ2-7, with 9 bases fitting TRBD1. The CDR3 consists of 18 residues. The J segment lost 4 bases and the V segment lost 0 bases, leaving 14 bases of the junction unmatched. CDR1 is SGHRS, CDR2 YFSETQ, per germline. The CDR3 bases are TGCGCCAGCAGCTTGGGGCCGGGACAGGGTGGTTCCGGGTACGAGCAGTACTTC. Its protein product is CASSLGPGQGGSGYEQYF.

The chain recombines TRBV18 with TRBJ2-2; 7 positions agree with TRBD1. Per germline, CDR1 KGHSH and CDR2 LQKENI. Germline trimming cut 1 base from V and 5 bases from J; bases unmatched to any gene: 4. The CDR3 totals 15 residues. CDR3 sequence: CASSPQGAQTGELFF. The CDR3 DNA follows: TGTGCCAGCTCACCACAGGGGGCTCAGACCGGGGAGCTGTTTTTT.

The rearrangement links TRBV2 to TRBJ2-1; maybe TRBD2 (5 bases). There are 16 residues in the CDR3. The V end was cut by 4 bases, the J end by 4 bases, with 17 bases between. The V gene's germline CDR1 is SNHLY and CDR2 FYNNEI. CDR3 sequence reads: CASSVGSSKGYNEQFF. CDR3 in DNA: TGTGCCAGCAGTGTTGGGTCTAGCAAGGGTTACAATGAGCAGTTCTTC.

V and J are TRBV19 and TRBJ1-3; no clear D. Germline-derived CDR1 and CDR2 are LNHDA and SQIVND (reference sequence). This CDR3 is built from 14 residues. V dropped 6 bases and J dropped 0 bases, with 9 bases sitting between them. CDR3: CASSLAFSGNTIYF. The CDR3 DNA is TGTGCCAGTAGCTTAGCTTTCTCTGGAAACACCATATATTTT.

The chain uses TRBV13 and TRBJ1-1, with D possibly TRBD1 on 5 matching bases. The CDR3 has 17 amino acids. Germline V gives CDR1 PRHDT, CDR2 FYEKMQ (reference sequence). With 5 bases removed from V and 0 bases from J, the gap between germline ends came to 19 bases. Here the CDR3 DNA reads TGTGCCAGCAGCCCTAGGCGGGGGGAGTGGATGAACACTGAAGCTTTCTTT. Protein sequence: CASSPRRGEWMNTEAFF. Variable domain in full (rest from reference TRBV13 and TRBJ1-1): AAGVIQSPRHLIKEKRETATLKCYPIPRHDTVYWYQQGPGQDPQFLISFYEKMQSDKGSIPDRFSAQQFSDYHSELNMSSLELGDSALYFCASSPRRGEWMNTEAFFGQGTRLTVV.

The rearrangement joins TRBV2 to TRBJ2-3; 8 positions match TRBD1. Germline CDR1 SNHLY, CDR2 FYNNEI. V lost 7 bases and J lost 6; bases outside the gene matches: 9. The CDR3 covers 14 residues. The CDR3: CASKIQGALDTQYF. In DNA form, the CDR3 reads TGTGCCAGCAAAATCCAGGGGGCGTTGGATACGCAGTATTTT.

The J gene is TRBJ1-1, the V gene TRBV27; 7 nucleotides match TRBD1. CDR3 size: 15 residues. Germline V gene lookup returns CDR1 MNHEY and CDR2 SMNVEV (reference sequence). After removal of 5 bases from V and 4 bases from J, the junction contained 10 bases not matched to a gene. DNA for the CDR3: TGTGCCAGCAGTCCTTACAGGGGTGGGACCACTGAAGCTTTCTTT. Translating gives CASSPYRGGTTEAFF.

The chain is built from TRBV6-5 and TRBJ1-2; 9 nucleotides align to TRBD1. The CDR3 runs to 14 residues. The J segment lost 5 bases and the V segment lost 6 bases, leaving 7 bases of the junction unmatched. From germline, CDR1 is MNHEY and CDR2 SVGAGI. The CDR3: CASSVDRGGYGYTF. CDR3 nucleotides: TGTGCCAGCAGCGTAGACAGGGGGGGATATGGCTACACCTTC.

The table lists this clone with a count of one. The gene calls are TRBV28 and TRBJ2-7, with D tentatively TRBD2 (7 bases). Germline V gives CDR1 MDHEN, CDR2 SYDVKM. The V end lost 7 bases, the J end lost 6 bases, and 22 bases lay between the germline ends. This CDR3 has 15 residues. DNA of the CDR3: TGTGCCAGCAACATTCAAAGAGGGGGGGGCGGCGAGCAGTACTTC. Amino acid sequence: CASNIQRGGGGEQYF. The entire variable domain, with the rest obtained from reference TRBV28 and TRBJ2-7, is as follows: DVKVTQSSRYLVKRTGEKVFLECVQDMDHENMFWYRQDPGLGLRLIYFSYDVKMKEKGDIPEGYSVSREKKERFSLILESASTNQTSMYLCASNIQRGGGGEQYFGPGTRLTVT.

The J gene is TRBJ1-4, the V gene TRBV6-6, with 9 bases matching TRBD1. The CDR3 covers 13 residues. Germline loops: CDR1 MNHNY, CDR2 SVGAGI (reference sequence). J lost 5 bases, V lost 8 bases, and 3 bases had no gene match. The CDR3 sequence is CASLTGGNEKLFF. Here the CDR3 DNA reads TGTGCCAGCCTGACAGGGGGGAATGAAAAACTGTTTTTT.

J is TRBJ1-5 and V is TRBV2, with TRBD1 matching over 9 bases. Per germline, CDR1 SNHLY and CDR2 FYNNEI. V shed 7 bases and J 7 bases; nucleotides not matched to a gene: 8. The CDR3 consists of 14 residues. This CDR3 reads CASMKGQGVQPQHF. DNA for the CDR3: TGTGCCAGCATGAAGGGACAGGGTGTCCAGCCCCAGCATTTT.

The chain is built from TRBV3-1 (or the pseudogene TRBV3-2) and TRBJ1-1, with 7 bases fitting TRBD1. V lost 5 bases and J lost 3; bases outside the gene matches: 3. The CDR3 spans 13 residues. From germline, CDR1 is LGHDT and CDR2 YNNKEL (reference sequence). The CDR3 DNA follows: TGTGCCAGCAGCAGTACAGGGGACACTGAAGCTTTCTTT. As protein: CASSSTGDTEAFF.

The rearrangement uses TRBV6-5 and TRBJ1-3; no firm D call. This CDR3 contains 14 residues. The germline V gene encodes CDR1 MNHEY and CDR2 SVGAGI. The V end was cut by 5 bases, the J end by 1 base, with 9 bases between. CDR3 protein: CASSHPGSGNTIYF. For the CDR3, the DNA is TGTGCCAGCAGTCATCCGGGATCTGGAAACACCATATATTTT.

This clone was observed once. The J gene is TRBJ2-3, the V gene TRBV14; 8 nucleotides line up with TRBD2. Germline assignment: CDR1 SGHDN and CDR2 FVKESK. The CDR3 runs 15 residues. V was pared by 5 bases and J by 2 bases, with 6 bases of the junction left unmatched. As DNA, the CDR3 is TGTGCCAGCAGCTTTCTAGCGGGCCCCACAGATACGCAGTATTTT. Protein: CASSFLAGPTDTQYF.

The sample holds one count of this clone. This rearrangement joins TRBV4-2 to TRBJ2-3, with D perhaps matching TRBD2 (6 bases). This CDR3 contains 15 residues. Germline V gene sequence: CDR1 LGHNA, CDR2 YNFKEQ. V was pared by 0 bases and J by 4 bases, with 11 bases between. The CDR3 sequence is CASSQDGGIADTQYF. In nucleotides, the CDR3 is TGTGCCAGCAGCCAAGATGGGGGGATAGCAGATACGCAGTATTTT.

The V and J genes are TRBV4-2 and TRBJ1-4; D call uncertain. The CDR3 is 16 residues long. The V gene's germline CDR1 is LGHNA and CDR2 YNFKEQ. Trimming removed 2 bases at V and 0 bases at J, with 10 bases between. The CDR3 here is CASSQRGGTTNEKLFF. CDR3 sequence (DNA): TGTGCCAGCAGCCAACGAGGCGGTACAACTAATGAAAAACTGTTTTTT.

DNA of the CDR3: TGTGCCAGCAGTGCCGTACAGGTCTCCTACGAGCAGTACTTC. This translates into CASSAVQVSYEQYF. The chain employs TRBV2 and TRBJ2-7; weak D call: TRBD1 (5 bases). V dropped 4 bases and J dropped 0 bases, with 10 bases sitting between them. Germline-derived CDR1 and CDR2 are SNHLY and FYNNEI. This CDR3 is built from 14 residues.

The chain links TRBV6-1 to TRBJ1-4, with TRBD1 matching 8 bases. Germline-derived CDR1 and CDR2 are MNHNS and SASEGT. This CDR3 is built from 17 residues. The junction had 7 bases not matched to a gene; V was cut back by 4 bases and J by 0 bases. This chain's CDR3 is CASSATGVGATNEKLFF. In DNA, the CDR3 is TGTGCCAGCAGTGCGACAGGGGTGGGGGCAACTAATGAAAAACTGTTTTTT.

Written as DNA, the CDR3 is TGTGCCAGCAGCTCAATACGAGCGGGGGGTCAAGAGACCCAGTACTTC. Residues: CASSSIRAGGQETQYF. The gene calls are TRBV2 and TRBJ2-5; TRBD2 matches 9 bases. The CDR3 consists of 16 residues. Germline CDR1 reads SNHLY; CDR2 reads FYNNEI. The V segment lost 6 bases and the J segment 2 bases; nucleotides outside the gene matches: 10.

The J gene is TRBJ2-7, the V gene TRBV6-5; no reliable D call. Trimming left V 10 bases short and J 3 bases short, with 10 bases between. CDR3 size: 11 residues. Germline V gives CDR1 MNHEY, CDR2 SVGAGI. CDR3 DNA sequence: TGTGCCACCCAGGCCCTCTACGAGCAGTACTTC. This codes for CATQALYEQYF.

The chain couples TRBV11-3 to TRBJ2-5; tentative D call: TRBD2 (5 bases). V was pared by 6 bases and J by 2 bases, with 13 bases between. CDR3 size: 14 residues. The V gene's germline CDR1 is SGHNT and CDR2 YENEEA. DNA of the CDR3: TGTGCCAGCAGTTTGGACTCGGGGCAAGAGACCCAGTACTTC. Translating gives CASSLDSGQETQYF.